This T cell receptor beta chain was sequenced in a study of T cells in Graves' hyperthyroidism and ophthalmopathy. General study results and limits: Blood also held most thyroid clonotypes expanded beyond 0.001.

RNA transcripts were the template for amplifying TCR beta CDR3 regions. The HTBI primer set drove a first-round RT-PCR of the TCR CDR3. TCRdb redid the calling of the multiplex PCR reads with MiXCR, one entry per CDR3 protein. The table shows tens of thousands of distinct CDR3 sequences, with 54% occurring only once. Researchers defined stable Graves' hyperthyroidism as no ophthalmopathy progression within 18 months. Hyperthyroidism in the patients, aged 18 to 65, was newly diagnosed and under 2 months in duration. About this clonotype itself: What it binds is not known.

Sequenced sample: peripheral blood or thyroid tissue (not recorded which). The source of this sequence is a young man with Graves' hyperthyroidism.

CDR3 sequence: CASTTARGEKLFF. CDR3 bases: TGTGCCAGCACAACTGCGAGGGGGGAAAAACTGTTTTTT. The chain employs TRBV7-9 and TRBJ1-4, with a possible D match to TRBD1 (6 bases). V was trimmed by 7 bases and J by 8 bases, leaving 14 bases between them. The germline V gene encodes CDR1 SEHNR and CDR2 FQNEAQ (reference sequence). CDR3 length: 13 amino acids.